This T cell receptor beta chain was sequenced for a study of T cells in Graves' hyperthyroidism and ophthalmopathy. Patients having uncontrolled infection, another autoimmune disease, pregnancy or lactation were not included. Each diagnosis drew on symptoms, thyroxine, TRAb, thyroid ultrasound and orbital computed tomography findings. This clonotype was counted at least ten times. RNA transcripts yielded amplified TCR beta CDR3 regions. Researchers ran a first-round RT-PCR on the TCR CDR3 using the HTBI primer set. In TCRdb, the multiplex PCR reads were re-called with MiXCR into one record per CDR3 protein. This sample has about 680,000 distinct CDR3 sequences, with over 35% found just once. Germline lookup yields CDR1 LGHNA and CDR2 YSLEER. The CDR3 length is 12 residues. V lost 4 bases to trimming and J lost 7 bases, with 11 bases between them.

This chain uses TRBV4-3 with TRBJ2-7; D uncertain. The sequence was collected from a woman aged 40 to 49 with Graves' hyperthyroidism. The sample comprised blood. CDR3: CASSPQGREQYF. For the CDR3, the DNA is TGCGCCAGCAGCCCACAAGGTCGGGAGCAGTACTTC.